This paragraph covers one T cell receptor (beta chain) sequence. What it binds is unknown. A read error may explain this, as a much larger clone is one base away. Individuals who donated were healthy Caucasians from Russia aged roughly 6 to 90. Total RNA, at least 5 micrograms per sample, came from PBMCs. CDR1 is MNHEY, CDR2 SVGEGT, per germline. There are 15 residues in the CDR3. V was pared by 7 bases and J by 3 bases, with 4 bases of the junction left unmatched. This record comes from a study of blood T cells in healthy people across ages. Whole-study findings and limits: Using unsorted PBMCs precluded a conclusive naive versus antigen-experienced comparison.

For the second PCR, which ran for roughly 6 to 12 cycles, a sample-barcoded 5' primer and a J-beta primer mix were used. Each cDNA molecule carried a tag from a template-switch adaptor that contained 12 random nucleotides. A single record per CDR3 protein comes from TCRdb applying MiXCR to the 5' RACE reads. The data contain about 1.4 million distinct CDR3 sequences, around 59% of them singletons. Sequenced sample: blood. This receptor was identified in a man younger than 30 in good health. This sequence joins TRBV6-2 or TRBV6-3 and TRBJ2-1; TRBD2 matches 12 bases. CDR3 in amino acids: CASIPSGGGYNEQFF. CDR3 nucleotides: TGTGCCAGCATCCCTAGCGGGGGGGGCTACAATGAGCAGTTCTTC.